These 7 T cell receptor beta chains share one sample of origin, sequenced in a study of CD8 T cells in ankylosing spondylitis. Whole-study findings and limits: In ankylosing spondylitis blood, a motif of roughly eight highly homologous TCR beta variants appeared characteristic.

TCRdb analysed the 5' RACE reads with MiXCR anew, one entry per CDR3 protein. The sample records 400,000 to 450,000 distinct CDR3 sequences, under 20% being singletons. These receptors have no known antigen. Sequencing used blood, either unsorted or a sorted T cell fraction (not recorded which). Every receptor here comes from a male donor with ankylosing spondylitis.

This clonotype was observed a handful of times. This chain's CDR3 is CASSFRDSVYNEQFF. CDR3 bases: TGTGCCAGCAGTTTCCGGGACAGTGTCTACAATGAGCAGTTCTTC. The chain recombines TRBV12-3 or TRBV12-4 with TRBJ2-1; 7 bases fit TRBD1. The J segment lost 3 bases and the V segment lost 3 bases, leaving 5 bases of the junction unmatched. This CDR3 has 15 amino acids.

This clonotype was observed at least ten times. CDR3 region: CASSFSPVPDTQYF. In DNA form, the CDR3 reads TGTGCCAGCAGTTTCAGTCCAGTCCCAGATACGCAGTATTTT. This chain connects TRBV12-3 or TRBV12-4 to TRBJ2-3; D is unresolved. Trimming shortened V by 3 bases and J by 4 bases, and 11 bases separated the two germline ends. This CDR3 spans 14 amino acids.

A few counts support this clonotype. The chain uses TRBV28 and TRBJ2-7, with D tentatively TRBD2 (5 bases). Trimming took 6 bases from V and 2 from J, leaving 17 bases between them. Germline CDR1 and CDR2: MDHEN and SYDVKM. CDR3 length: 15 residues. CDR3 in amino acids: CASSYLTGNPYEQYF. In DNA, the CDR3 is TGTGCCAGCAGCTACCTTACCGGGAACCCCTACGAGCAGTACTTC.

This clonotype has at least ten counts. V and J are TRBV5-1 and TRBJ2-7; 9 bases align to TRBD2. Germline values: CDR1 SGHRS, CDR2 YFSETQ. Trimming took 0 bases from V and 2 from J; bases not matched to a gene: 3. The CDR3 runs to 15 residues. The CDR3, as DNA: TGCGCCAGCAGCTTGGTTAGCGGGAGTCCCTACGAGCAGTACTTC. Translated: CASSLVSGSPYEQYF.

The rearrangement links TRBV2 to TRBJ1-1; D gene unclear. This CDR3 region has 14 residues. The ends were cut back, 5 bases at V and 5 bases at J, with 15 bases in the middle. CDR1 is SNHLY and CDR2 is FYNNEI in the germline V gene. The CDR3 sequence is CASSLDTYGTEAFF. In DNA form, the CDR3 reads TGTGCCAGCAGTTTGGATACTTACGGGACTGAAGCTTTCTTT.

This clonotype was counted many times. V is TRBV20-1 and J is TRBJ2-5; 12 bases are a match to TRBD2. Germline V CDR1 and CDR2: DFQATT, SNEGSKA (reference sequence). The CDR3 is 15 amino acids. The V gene end was trimmed by 0 bases and the J gene end by 4 bases; junction bases not matched to a gene: 3. CDR3 bases: TGCAGTGCTAGAGATCCTAGCGGGAGGGGAGAGACCCAGTACTTC. Translated: CSARDPSGRGETQYF.

This chain links TRBV29-1 with TRBJ1-2, with TRBD1 matching 8 bases. V was pared by 4 bases and J by 4 bases, with 11 bases of the junction left unmatched. This CDR3 contains 15 residues. Germline V gene lookup returns CDR1 SQVTM and CDR2 ANQGSEA. The CDR3 here is CSVVGRGRSGYGYTF. The CDR3 coding sequence is TGCAGCGTTGTCGGCAGGGGGCGCAGCGGCTATGGCTACACCTTC.